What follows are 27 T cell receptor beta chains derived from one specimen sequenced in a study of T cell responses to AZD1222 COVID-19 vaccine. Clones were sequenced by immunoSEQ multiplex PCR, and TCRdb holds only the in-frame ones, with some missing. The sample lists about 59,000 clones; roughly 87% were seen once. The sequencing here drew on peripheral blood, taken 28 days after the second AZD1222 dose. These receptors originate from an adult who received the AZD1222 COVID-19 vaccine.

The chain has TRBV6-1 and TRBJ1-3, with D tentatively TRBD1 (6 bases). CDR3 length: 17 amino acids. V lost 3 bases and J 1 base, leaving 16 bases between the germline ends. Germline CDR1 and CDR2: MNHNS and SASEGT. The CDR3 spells CASSEGAGFLSGNTIYF. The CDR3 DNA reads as TGTGCCAGCAGTGAGGGGGCAGGGTTTCTTTCTGGAAACACCATATATTTT.

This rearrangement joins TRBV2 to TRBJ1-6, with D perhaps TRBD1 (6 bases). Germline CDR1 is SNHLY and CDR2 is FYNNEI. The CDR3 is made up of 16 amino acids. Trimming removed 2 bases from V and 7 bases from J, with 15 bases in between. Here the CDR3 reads CASSEQTGLGNSPLHF. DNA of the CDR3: TGTGCCAGCAGTGAACAAACAGGGCTAGGGAATTCACCCCTCCACTTT.

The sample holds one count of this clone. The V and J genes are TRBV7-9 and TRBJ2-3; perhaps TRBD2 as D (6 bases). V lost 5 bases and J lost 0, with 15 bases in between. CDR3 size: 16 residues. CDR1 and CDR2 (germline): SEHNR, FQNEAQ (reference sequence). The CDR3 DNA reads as TGTGCCAGCAGCCCCCTTCGGGGGTTTAGCACAGATACGCAGTATTTT. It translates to CASSPLRGFSTDTQYF.

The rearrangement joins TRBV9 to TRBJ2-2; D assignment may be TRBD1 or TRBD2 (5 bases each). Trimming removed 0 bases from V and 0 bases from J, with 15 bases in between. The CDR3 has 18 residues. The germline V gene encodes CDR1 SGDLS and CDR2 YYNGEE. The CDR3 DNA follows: TGTGCCAGCAGCGTAGGAGGCCTGGGACCGTCGAACACCGGGGAGCTGTTTTTT. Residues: CASSVGGLGPSNTGELFF.

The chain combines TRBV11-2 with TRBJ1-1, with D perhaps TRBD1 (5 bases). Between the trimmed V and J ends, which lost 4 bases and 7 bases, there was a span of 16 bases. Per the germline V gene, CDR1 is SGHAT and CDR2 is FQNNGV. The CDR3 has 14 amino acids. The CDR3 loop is CASSYRSGISEAFF. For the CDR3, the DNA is TGTGCCAGCAGCTACCGGTCAGGGATAAGTGAAGCTTTCTTT.

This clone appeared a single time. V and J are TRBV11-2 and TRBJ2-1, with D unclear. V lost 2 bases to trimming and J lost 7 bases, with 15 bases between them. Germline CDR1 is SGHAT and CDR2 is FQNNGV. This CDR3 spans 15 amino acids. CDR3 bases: TGTGCCAGCAGCTTAATTGCCGGAGTGAGGAATGAGCAGTTCTTC. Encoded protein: CASSLIAGVRNEQFF.

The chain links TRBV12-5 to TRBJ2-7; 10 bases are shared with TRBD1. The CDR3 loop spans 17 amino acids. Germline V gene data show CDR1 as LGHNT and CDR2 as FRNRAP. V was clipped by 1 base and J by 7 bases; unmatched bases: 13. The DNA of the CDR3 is TGTGCTAGTGGTTTGGCTAACGACAGGGGGCGAGGATGGGAGCAGTACTTC. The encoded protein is CASGLANDRGRGWEQYF. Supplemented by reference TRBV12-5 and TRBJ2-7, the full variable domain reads DARVTQTPRHKVTEMGQEVTMRCQPILGHNTVFWYRQTMMQGLELLAYFRNRAPLDDSGMPKDRFSAEMPDATLATLKIQPSEPRDSAVYFCASGLANDRGRGWEQYFGPGTRLTVT.

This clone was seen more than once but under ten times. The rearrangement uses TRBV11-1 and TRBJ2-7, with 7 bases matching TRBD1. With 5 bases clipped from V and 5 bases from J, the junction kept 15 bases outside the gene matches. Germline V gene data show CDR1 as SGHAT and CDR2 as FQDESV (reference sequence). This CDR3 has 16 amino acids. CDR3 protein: CASSARQGLRVHEQYF. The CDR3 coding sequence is TGTGCCAGCAGCGCTAGACAGGGATTAAGGGTCCACGAGCAGTACTTC.

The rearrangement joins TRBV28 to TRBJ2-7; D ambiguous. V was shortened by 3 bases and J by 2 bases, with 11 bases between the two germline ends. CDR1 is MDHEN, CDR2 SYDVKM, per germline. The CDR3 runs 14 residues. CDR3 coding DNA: TGTGCCAGCAGTTTGGGAAACCCGCCCTACGAGCAGTACTTC. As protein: CASSLGNPPYEQYF.

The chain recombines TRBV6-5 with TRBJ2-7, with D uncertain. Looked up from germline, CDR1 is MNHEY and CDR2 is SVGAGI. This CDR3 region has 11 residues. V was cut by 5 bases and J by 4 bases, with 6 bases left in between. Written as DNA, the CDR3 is TGTGCCAGCAGTAAGAAGTACGAGCAGTACTTC. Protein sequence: CASSKKYEQYF.

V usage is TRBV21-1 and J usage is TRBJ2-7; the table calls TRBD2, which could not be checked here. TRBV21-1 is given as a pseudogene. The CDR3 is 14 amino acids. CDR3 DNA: TGTGCCAGCAGCTCCCGGGAGGGTCCCTACGAGCAGTACTTC. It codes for CASSSREGPYEQYF.

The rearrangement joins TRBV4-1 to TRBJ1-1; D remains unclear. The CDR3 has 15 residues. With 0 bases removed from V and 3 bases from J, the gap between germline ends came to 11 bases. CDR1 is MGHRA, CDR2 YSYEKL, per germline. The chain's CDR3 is CASSQDGSSDTEAFF. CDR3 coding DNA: TGCGCCAGCAGCCAAGACGGTTCGAGTGACACTGAAGCTTTCTTT.

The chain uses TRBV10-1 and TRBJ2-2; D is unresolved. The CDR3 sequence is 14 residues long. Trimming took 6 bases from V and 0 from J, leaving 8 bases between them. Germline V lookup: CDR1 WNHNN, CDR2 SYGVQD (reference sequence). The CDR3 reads CASSKQANTGELFF. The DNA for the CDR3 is TGCGCCAGCAGCAAACAAGCGAACACCGGGGAGCTGTTTTTT.

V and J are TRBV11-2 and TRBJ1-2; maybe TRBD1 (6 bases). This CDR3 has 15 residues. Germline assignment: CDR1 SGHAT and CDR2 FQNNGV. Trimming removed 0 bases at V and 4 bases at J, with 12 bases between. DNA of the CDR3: TGTGCCAGCAGCTTAGATCCCAGGGGTGGCTATGGCTACACCTTC. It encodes CASSLDPRGGYGYTF.

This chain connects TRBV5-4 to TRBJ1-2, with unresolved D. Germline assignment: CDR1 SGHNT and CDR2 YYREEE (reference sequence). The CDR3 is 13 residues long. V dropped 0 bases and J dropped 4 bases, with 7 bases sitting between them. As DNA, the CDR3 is TGTGCCAGCAGCTTGGACACGGGCTATGGCTACACCTTC. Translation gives CASSLDTGYGYTF. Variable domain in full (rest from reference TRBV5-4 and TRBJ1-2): ETGVTQSPTHLIKTRGQQVTLRCSSQSGHNTVSWYQQALGQGPQFIFQYYREEENGRGNFPPRFSGLQFPNYSSELNVNALELDDSALYLCASSLDTGYGYTFGSGTRLTVV.

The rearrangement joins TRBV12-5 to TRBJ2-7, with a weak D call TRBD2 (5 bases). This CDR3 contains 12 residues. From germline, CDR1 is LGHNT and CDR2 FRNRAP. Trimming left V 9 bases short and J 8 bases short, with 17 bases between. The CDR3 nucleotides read TGTGCTAGCCAGGACTCCAGGTGGAAGCAGTACTTC. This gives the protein CASQDSRWKQYF. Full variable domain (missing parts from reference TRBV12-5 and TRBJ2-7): DARVTQTPRHKVTEMGQEVTMRCQPILGHNTVFWYRQTMMQGLELLAYFRNRAPLDDSGMPKDRFSAEMPDATLATLKIQPSEPRDSAVYFCASQDSRWKQYFGPGTRLTVT.

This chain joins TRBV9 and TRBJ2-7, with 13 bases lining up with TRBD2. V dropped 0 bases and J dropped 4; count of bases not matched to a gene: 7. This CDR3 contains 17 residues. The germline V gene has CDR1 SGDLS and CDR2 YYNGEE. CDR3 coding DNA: TGTGCCAGCAGCGTAGGCGGACTAGCGGGAGTCGTTTACGAGCAGTACTTC. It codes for CASSVGGLAGVVYEQYF.

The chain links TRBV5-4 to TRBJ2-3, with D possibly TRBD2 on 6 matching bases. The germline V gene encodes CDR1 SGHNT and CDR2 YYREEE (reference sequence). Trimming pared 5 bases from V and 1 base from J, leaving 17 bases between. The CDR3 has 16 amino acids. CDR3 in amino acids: CASSPGGQRGTDTQYF. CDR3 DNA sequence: TGTGCCAGCAGTCCAGGAGGGCAGAGGGGCACAGATACGCAGTATTTT.

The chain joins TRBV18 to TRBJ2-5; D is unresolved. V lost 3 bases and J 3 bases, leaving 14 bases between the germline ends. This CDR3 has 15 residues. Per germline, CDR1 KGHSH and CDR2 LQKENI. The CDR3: CASSPRADREETQYF. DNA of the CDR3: TGTGCCAGCTCACCGCGCGCAGACCGGGAAGAGACCCAGTACTTC.

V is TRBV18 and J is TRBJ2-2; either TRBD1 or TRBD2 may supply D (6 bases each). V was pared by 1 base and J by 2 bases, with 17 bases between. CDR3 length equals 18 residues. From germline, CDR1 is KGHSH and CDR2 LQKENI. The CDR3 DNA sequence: TGTGCCAGCTCACCACGAGGGGGGCATTCGGGAAACACCGGGGAGCTGTTTTTT. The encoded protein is CASSPRGGHSGNTGELFF.

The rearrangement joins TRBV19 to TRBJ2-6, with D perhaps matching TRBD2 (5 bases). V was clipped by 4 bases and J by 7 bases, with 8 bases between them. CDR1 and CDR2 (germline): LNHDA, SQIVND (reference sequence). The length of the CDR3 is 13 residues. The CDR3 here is CASSTSGANVLTF. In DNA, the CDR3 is TGTGCCAGTAGTACATCGGGAGCCAACGTCCTGACTTTC.

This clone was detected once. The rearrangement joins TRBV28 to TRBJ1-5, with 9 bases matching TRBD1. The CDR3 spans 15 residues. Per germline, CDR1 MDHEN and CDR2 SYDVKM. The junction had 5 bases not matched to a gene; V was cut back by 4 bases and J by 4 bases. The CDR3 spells CASSSTGGFNQPQHF. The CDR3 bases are TGTGCCAGCAGTTCGACAGGGGGTTTTAATCAGCCCCAGCATTTT. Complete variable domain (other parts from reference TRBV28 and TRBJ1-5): DVKVTQSSRYLVKRTGEKVFLECVQDMDHENMFWYRQDPGLGLRLIYFSYDVKMKEKGDIPEGYSVSREKKERFSLILESASTNQTSMYLCASSSTGGFNQPQHFGDGTRLSIL.

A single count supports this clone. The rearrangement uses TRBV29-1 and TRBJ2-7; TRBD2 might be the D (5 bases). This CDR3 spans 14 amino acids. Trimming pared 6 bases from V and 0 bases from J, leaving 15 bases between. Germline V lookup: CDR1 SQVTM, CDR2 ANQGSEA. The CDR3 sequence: CSVTTTSSSYEQYF. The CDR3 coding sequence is TGCAGCGTCACGACTACCTCTAGCTCCTACGAGCAGTACTTC.

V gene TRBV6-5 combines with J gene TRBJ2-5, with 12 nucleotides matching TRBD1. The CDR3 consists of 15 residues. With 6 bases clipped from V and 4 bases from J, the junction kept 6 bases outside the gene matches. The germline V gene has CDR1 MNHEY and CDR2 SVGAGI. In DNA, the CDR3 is TGTGCCAGCAGGGGACAGGGGGCTCGGGGAGAGACCCAGTACTTC. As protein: CASRGQGARGETQYF.

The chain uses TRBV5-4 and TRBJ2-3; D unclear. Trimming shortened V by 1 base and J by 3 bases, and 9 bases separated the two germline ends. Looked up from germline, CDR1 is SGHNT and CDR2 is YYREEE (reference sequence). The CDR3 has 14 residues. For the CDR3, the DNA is TGTGCCAGCAGCTTGCCCAGTAAAACAGATACGCAGTATTTT. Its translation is CASSLPSKTDTQYF.

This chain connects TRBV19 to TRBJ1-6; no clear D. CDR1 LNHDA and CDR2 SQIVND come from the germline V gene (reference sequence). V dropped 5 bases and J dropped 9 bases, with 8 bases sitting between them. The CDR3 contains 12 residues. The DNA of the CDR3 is TGTGCCAGTAGTTCACGGACTTCACCCCTCCACTTT. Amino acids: CASSSRTSPLHF. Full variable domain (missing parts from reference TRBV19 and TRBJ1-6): DGGITQSPKYLFRKEGQNVTLSCEQNLNHDAMYWYRQDPGQGLRLIYYSQIVNDFQKGDIAEGYSVSREKKESFPLTVTSAQKNPTAFYLCASSSRTSPLHFGNGTRLTVT.

CDR3 bases: TGTGCCTGGGGGGGGGCCGTTAACGAGCAGTACTTC. This codes for CAWGGAVNEQYF. J is TRBJ2-7 and V is TRBV30; tentatively, D is TRBD2 (7 bases). There are 12 residues in the CDR3. CDR1 and CDR2 from the germline V gene are GTSNPN and SVGIG (reference sequence). Deletions cut 5 bases from V and 5 bases from J, with 13 bases between.